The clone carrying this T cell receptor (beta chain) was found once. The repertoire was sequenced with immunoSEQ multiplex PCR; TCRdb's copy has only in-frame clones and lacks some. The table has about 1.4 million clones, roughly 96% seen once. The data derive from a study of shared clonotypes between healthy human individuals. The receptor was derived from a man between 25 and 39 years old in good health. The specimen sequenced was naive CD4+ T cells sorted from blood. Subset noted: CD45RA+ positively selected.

This chain's CDR3 is CASSQEVRGAYEQYF. For the CDR3, the DNA is TGCGCCAGCAGCCAAGAGGTCAGGGGGGCCTACGAGCAGTACTTC. This rearrangement joins TRBV4-3 to TRBJ2-7; possibly TRBD1 for D (7 bases). The CDR3 runs to 15 residues. The ends were cut back, 0 bases at V and 2 bases at J, with 11 bases in the middle. The germline V gene has CDR1 LGHNA and CDR2 YSLEER.